The 29 T cell receptor beta chains reported below all come from one sample, sequenced in a study of OX40 agonist ivuxolimab in advanced cancers. Libraries came from the immunoSEQ multiplex PCR assay. Sourced from immuneACCESS, this table was stored by TCRdb with only in-frame sequences that have V and J called. A share of the clones is absent; for the studies checked, an unresolved V gene accounts for under half, and the remainder has no known explanation. Counted in this sample were under 85,000 clones; 85% of them appeared once. Under 0.9% of the sample is taken by the ten largest. This material consisted of CD4+ or CD8+ T cells sorted from blood, taken in a trial of the OX40 agonist ivuxolimab. These receptor sequences come from an adult with an advanced solid tumor such as melanoma, head and neck, liver or kidney cancer.

The chain recombines TRBV5-1 with TRBJ1-1, with unresolved D. The CDR3 spans 14 residues. Per germline, CDR1 SGHRS and CDR2 YFSETQ. The V end was cut by 2 bases, the J end by 0 bases, with 8 bases between. CDR3 sequence (DNA): TGCGCCAGCAGCTTAAACGGACTGAACACTGAAGCTTTCTTT. It is translated as CASSLNGLNTEAFF. Looking up the rest from reference TRBV5-1 and TRBJ1-1 gives the full variable domain: KAGVTQTPRYLIKTRGQQVTLSCSPISGHRSVSWYQQTPGQGLQFLFEYFSETQRNKGNFPGRFSGRQFSNSRSEMNVSTLELGDSALYLCASSLNGLNTEAFFGQGTRLTVV.

This chain connects TRBV25-1 to TRBJ1-1; no clear D. This CDR3 is 15 amino acids long. Trimming stripped 1 base from V and 5 bases from J, with 14 bases between. Germline V CDR1 and CDR2: MGHDK, SYGVNS. CDR3 protein: CASSELGPERTEAFF. Here the CDR3 DNA reads TGTGCCAGCAGTGAATTAGGGCCCGAGAGGACTGAAGCTTTCTTT. Using reference TRBV25-1 and TRBJ1-1 for the parts outside the CDR3, the full variable domain is EADIYQTPRYLVIGTGKKITLECSQTMGHDKMYWYQQDPGMELHLIHYSYGVNSTEKGDLSSESTVSRIRTEHFPLTLESARPSHTSQYLCASSELGPERTEAFFGQGTRLTVV.

V usage is TRBV14 and J usage is TRBJ1-3, with 8 bases that match TRBD1. CDR1 is SGHDN and CDR2 is FVKESK in the germline V gene. The CDR3 has 15 amino acids. V lost 4 bases, J lost 4 bases, and 6 bases stayed unmatched. This CDR3 is CASSLGQGGGNTIYF. The DNA of the CDR3 is TGTGCCAGCAGCCTCGGACAGGGTGGCGGAAACACCATATATTTT.

The rearrangement joins TRBV11-3 to TRBJ2-7; D is undetermined. Germline V CDR1 and CDR2: SGHNT, YENEEA. V was shortened by 4 bases and J by 7 bases, with 8 bases between the two germline ends. CDR3 size: 11 residues. The CDR3 DNA sequence: TGTGCCAGCAGCTCCGAGGTGGAGCAGTACTTC. Its protein product is CASSSEVEQYF. Full variable domain (outside the CDR3, taken from reference TRBV11-3 and TRBJ2-7): EAGVVQSPRYKIIEKKQPVAFWCNPISGHNTLYWYLQNLGQGPELLIRYENEEAVDDSQLPKDRFSAERLKGVDSTLKIQPAELGDSAVYLCASSSEVEQYFGPGTRLTVT.

J is TRBJ1-5 and V is TRBV19; TRBD1 matches at 9 bases. V shed 2 bases, J shed 6 bases, and the junction held 8 bases outside the gene matches. Germline CDR1 LNHDA, CDR2 SQIVND (reference sequence). The length of the CDR3 is 16 residues. The DNA for the CDR3 is TGTGCCAGTAGTATATACTCGGGACAGGGTGGTCAGCCCCAGCATTTT. This codes for CASSIYSGQGGQPQHF.

V and J are TRBV5-1 and TRBJ2-1; the D gene is possibly TRBD2 (6 bases). Trimming took 4 bases from V and 0 from J, leaving 14 bases between them. Germline V gene lookup returns CDR1 SGHRS and CDR2 YFSETQ. CDR3 length: 16 amino acids. Written as DNA, the CDR3 is TGCGCCAGCAGCCCGATAGCGGATAGCTCCTACAATGAGCAGTTCTTC. It codes for CASSPIADSSYNEQFF.

The genes are TRBV4-3 and TRBJ1-2; D is possibly TRBD1 (6 bases). This CDR3 region has 15 residues. CDR1 and CDR2 from the germline V gene are LGHNA and YSLEER. V shed 4 bases and J shed 6 bases, with 18 bases lying between them. The CDR3 coding sequence is TGCGCCAGCAGCCTAGGGGGGGGCATTACAAATGGCTACACCTTC. It specifies CASSLGGGITNGYTF.

This rearrangement joins TRBV30 to TRBJ2-2; 10 bases are a match to TRBD1. Germline V gene lookup returns CDR1 GTSNPN and CDR2 SVGIG (reference sequence). V shed 5 bases and J 5 bases; nucleotides not matched to a gene: 2. The CDR3 contains 13 residues. The CDR3 nucleotides read TGTGCCTGGGGGACAGGGGTGACCGGGGAGCTGTTTTTT. Amino acid sequence: CAWGTGVTGELFF.

The chain joins TRBV5-1 to TRBJ2-3; maybe TRBD2 (7 bases). Germline V gives CDR1 SGHRS, CDR2 YFSETQ. There are 15 residues in the CDR3. V lost 4 bases and J 0 bases, leaving 12 bases between the germline ends. The CDR3 is CASSGGGSSTDTQYF. In nucleotides, the CDR3 is TGCGCCAGCAGCGGGGGCGGGAGCAGCACAGATACGCAGTATTTT.

CDR3 in DNA: TGTGCCAGCAGTTCTCCGGGTTATTCCTACGAGCAGTACTTC. It yields the protein CASSSPGYSYEQYF. This rearrangement joins TRBV28 to TRBJ2-7, with no clear D. The CDR3 spans 14 residues. Per the germline V gene, CDR1 is MDHEN and CDR2 is SYDVKM. The germline V and J ends were trimmed by 4 bases and 1 base, with 11 bases remaining between them.

The V and J genes are TRBV6-5 and TRBJ1-1; D is possibly TRBD1 (5 bases). The CDR3 is 13 amino acids. The germline V gene encodes CDR1 MNHEY and CDR2 SVGAGI. V lost 5 bases and J 3 bases, leaving 10 bases between the germline ends. The CDR3 nucleotides are TGTGCCAGCAGTGGAGCAGGGTACACTGAAGCTTTCTTT. This translates into CASSGAGYTEAFF.

The chain uses TRBV7-9 and TRBJ2-2; the match to TRBD2 covers 14 bases. This CDR3 is built from 19 residues. Germline CDR1 reads SEHNR; CDR2 reads FQNEAQ (reference sequence). V shed 5 bases and J 5 bases; nucleotides not matched to a gene: 13. This chain's CDR3 is CASSPTWTSGGLGTGELFF. CDR3 coding DNA: TGTGCCAGCAGCCCAACTTGGACTAGCGGGGGGCTCGGGACCGGGGAGCTGTTTTTT.

The rearrangement links TRBV6-6 to TRBJ2-3; a weak D match, TRBD2 (6 bases). The CDR3 contains 15 residues. V shed 5 bases and J shed 4 bases, with 16 bases lying between them. Germline V gene lookup returns CDR1 MNHNY and CDR2 SVGAGI (reference sequence). In DNA, the CDR3 is TGTGCCAGCAGTCTTTTCGGGGGAGTGTCAGATACGCAGTATTTT. It codes for CASSLFGGVSDTQYF.

The chain combines TRBV15 with TRBJ2-7, with 7 bases fitting TRBD1. Germline V gene lookup returns CDR1 LNHNV and CDR2 YYDKDF (reference sequence). The CDR3 consists of 14 residues. V was clipped by 5 bases and J by 3 bases; unmatched bases: 7. Here the CDR3 DNA reads TGTGCCACCAGCCCAGGACAGGTGTTCTACGAGCAGTACTTC. The encoded protein is CATSPGQVFYEQYF.

The chain links TRBV10-2 to TRBJ2-5; TRBD1 aligns across 7 bases. The germline V gene has CDR1 WSHSY and CDR2 SAAADI. This CDR3 is built from 12 residues. The ends lost 3 bases at V and 7 bases at J; junction bases unmatched: 2. CDR3 region: CASSEQGTTQYF. CDR3 coding DNA: TGCGCCAGCAGTGAACAGGGGACGACCCAGTACTTC.

The V gene is TRBV6-5, the J gene TRBJ2-7; no firm D call. The germline V gene encodes CDR1 MNHEY and CDR2 SVGAGI. V lost 6 bases, J lost 4 bases, and 7 bases lay in between. CDR3 length equals 11 residues. CDR3 DNA sequence: TGTGCCAGCAGATATAATTACGAGCAGTACTTC. This codes for CASRYNYEQYF.

The chain employs TRBV15 and TRBJ1-4; tentatively, D is TRBD1 (5 bases). The V end was cut by 8 bases, the J end by 0 bases, with 10 bases between. CDR3 length: 14 residues. Germline CDR1 is LNHNV and CDR2 is YYDKDF (reference sequence). CDR3 loop: CATQPGATNEKLFF. The DNA of the CDR3 is TGTGCCACCCAACCGGGGGCAACTAATGAAAAACTGTTTTTT.

The chain uses TRBV10-1 and TRBJ1-3; 9 bases are shared with TRBD1. Per the germline V gene, CDR1 is WNHNN and CDR2 is SYGVQD (reference sequence). CDR3 length: 15 amino acids. V lost 3 bases to trimming and J lost 4 bases; unmatched junction nucleotides: 4. The CDR3 DNA reads TGCGCCAGCAGTGATACAGGGGGCGACGGAAACACCATATATTTT. Protein sequence: CASSDTGGDGNTIYF.

This sequence joins TRBV6-4 and TRBJ2-2; D may be TRBD2 (6 bases). The V and J ends lost 4 bases and 6 bases respectively, with 9 bases between them. Germline CDR1 MRHNA, CDR2 SNTAGT. There are 13 residues in the CDR3. This chain's CDR3 is CASSATGAGELFF. CDR3 nucleotide sequence: TGTGCCAGCAGTGCGACGGGAGCCGGGGAGCTGTTTTTT.

The chain uses TRBV5-4 and TRBJ2-7; weak D call: TRBD1 (5 bases). Germline V gene lookup returns CDR1 SGHNT and CDR2 YYREEE (reference sequence). The CDR3 length is 15 residues. The V and J ends lost 0 bases and 3 bases respectively, with 13 bases between them. This CDR3 reads CASSLATQGNYEQYF. Here the CDR3 DNA reads TGTGCCAGCAGCTTGGCCACGCAGGGTAACTACGAGCAGTACTTC.

The chain joins TRBV7-2 to TRBJ1-1; D ambiguous. Germline CDR1 reads SGHTA; CDR2 reads FQGNSA. This CDR3 region has 13 residues. Trimming shortened V by 5 bases and J by 0 bases, and 7 bases separated the two germline ends. The CDR3 DNA sequence: TGTGCCAGCAGCATGTATGTGAACACTGAAGCTTTCTTT. It yields the protein CASSMYVNTEAFF.

The chain combines TRBV29-1 with TRBJ2-7; D is unresolved. The V gene lost 4 bases and the J gene lost 4 bases, with 8 bases spanning the gap. This CDR3 region has 11 residues. CDR1 and CDR2 from the germline V gene are SQVTM and ANQGSEA. The CDR3 sequence is CSVGDGYEQYF. CDR3 DNA: TGCAGCGTTGGAGACGGATACGAGCAGTACTTC.

In regard to this clone: One junction end does not reproduce the germline sequence, and a read error may be involved. This chain connects TRBV5-4 to TRBJ1-4, with 8 nucleotides matching TRBD1. Per the germline V gene, CDR1 is SGHNT and CDR2 is YYREEE (reference sequence). The CDR3 consists of 16 residues. CDR3 DNA sequence: TGTGCCAGCAGCTCCACCCTTGGGACAGGAAATGAAAAGCTGTTTTTT. Translating gives CASSSTLGTGNEKLFF.

J is TRBJ2-5 and V is TRBV30, with 10 bases lining up with TRBD1. The J call may be incorrect, as the DNA end agrees better with TRBJ2-7. In germline, CDR1 is GTSNPN, CDR2 SVGIG (reference sequence). The CDR3 spans 13 residues. The CDR3 spells CAWRGQGFYEQYF. CDR3 nucleotide sequence: TGTGCCTGGAGGGGACAGGGGTTTTACGAGCAGTACTTC.

The chain employs TRBV28 and TRBJ1-4; 7 nucleotides match TRBD1. V lost 8 bases to trimming and J lost 1 base; unmatched junction nucleotides: 7. This CDR3 has 15 residues. Germline V lookup: CDR1 MDHEN, CDR2 SYDVKM. The CDR3 here is CASRTGDVTNEKLFF. The DNA of the CDR3 is TGTGCCAGCCGTACAGGGGACGTAACTAATGAAAAACTGTTTTTT.

This clone was found once. This chain connects TRBV7-2 to TRBJ1-2; 7 bases line up with TRBD1. The CDR3 runs to 13 residues. The junction had 3 bases not matched to a gene; V was cut back by 4 bases and J by 4 bases. CDR1 and CDR2 (germline): SGHTA, FQGNSA. The CDR3 is CASSSTGSYGYTF. DNA of the CDR3: TGTGCCAGCAGCTCGACAGGGAGCTATGGCTACACCTTC.

The chain employs TRBV28 and TRBJ1-2; D may be TRBD1 (5 bases). From germline, CDR1 is MDHEN and CDR2 SYDVKM. This CDR3 has 15 amino acids. With 10 bases removed from V and 3 bases from J, the gap between germline ends came to 21 bases. The CDR3 is CATLVGVRGDYGYTF. Here the CDR3 DNA reads TGTGCCACCTTGGTGGGGGTCCGCGGTGACTATGGCTACACCTTC.

This chain uses TRBV4-1 with TRBJ2-2; D gene uncertain. V lost 0 bases and J 1 base, leaving 6 bases between the germline ends. CDR1 and CDR2 (germline): MGHRA, YSYEKL. This CDR3 spans 15 amino acids. The CDR3 DNA is TGCGCCAGCAGCCAAGAACCCATGAACACCGGGGAGCTGTTTTTT. Protein product: CASSQEPMNTGELFF.

This chain joins TRBV6-5 and TRBJ2-5; D remains ambiguous. V was pared by 2 bases and J by 5 bases, with 3 bases between. The germline V gene encodes CDR1 MNHEY and CDR2 SVGAGI. The CDR3 spans 11 residues. Here the CDR3 DNA reads TGTGCCAGCAGTTACGATGAGACCCAGTACTTC. It codes for CASSYDETQYF.